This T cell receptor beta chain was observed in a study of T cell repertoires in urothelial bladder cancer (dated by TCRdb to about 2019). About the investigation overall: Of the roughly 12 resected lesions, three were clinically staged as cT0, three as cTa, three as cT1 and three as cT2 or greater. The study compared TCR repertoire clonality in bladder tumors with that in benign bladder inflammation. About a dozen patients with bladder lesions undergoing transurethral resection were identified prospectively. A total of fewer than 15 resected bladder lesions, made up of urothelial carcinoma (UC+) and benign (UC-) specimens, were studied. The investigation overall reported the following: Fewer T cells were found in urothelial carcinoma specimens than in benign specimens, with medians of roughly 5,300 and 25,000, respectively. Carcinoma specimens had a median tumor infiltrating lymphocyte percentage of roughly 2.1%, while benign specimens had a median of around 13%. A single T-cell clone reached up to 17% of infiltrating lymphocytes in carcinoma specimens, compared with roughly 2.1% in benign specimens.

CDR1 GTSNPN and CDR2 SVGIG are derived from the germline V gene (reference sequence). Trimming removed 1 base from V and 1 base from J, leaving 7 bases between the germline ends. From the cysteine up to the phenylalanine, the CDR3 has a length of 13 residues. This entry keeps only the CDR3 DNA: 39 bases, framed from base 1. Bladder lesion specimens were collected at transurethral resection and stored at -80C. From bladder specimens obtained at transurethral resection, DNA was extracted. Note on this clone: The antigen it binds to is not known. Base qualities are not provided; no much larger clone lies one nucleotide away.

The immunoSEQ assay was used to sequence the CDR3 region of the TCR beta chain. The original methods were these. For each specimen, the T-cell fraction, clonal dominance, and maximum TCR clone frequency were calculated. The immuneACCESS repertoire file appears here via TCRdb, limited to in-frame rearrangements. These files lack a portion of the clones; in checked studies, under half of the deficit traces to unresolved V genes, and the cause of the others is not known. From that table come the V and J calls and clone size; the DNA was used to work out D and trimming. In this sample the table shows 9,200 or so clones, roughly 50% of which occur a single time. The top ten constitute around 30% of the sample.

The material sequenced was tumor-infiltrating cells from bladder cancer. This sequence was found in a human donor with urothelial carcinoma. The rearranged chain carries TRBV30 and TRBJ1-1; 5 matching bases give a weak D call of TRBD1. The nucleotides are TGTGCCTGGAGTGGGCAGGGGAACACTGAAGCTTTCTTT. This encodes CAWSGQGNTEAFF.